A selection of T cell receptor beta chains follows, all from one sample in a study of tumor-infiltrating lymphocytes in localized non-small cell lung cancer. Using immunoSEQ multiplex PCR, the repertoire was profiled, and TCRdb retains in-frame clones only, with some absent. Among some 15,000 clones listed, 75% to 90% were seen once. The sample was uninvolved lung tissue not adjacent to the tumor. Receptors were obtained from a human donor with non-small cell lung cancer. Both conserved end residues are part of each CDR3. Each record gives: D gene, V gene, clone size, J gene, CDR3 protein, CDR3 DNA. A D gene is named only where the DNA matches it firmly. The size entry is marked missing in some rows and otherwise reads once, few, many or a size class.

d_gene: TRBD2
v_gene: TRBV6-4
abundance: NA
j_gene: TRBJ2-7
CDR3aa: CASSALAGGPDEQYF
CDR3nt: TGTGCCAGCAGTGCCTTGGCGGGGGGGCCTGACGAGCAGTACTTC

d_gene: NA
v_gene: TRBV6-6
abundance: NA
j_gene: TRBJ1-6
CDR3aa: CASIPGGSGDSPLHF
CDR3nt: TGTGCCAGCATCCCTGGAGGGAGCGGTGATTCACCCCTCCACTTT

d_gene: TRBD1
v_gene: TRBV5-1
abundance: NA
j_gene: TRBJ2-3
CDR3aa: CASGTGSTDTQYF
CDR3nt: TGCGCCAGTGGGACAGGGAGCACAGATACGCAGTATTTT

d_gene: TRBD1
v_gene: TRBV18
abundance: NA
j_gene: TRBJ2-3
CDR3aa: CASSPRGQGKTDTQYF
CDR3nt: TGTGCCAGCTCACCAAGGGGACAGGGGAAGACAGATACGCAGTATTTT

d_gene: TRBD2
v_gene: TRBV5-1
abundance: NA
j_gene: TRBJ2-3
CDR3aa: CASSQRGAGDTQYF
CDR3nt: TGCGCCAGCAGCCAGCGGGGGGCCGGAGATACGCAGTATTTT

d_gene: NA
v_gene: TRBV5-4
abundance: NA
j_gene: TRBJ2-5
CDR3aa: CASSLGGPGGETQYF
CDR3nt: TGTGCCAGCAGCTTAGGGGGACCAGGGGGGGAGACCCAGTACTTC

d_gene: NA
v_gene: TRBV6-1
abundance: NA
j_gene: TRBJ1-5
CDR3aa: CASRAMNSNQPQHF
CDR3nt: TGTGCCAGCAGGGCCATGAATAGCAATCAGCCCCAGCATTTT

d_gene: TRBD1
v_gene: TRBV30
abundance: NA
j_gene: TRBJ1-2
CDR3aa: CAWGQGSGYTF
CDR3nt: TGTGCCTGGGGACAGGGTAGTGGCTACACCTTC

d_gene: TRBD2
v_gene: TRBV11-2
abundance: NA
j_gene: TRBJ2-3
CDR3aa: CASSLGASGSRTDTQYF
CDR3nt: TGTGCCAGCAGCTTAGGTGCTAGCGGGAGTCGTACAGATACGCAGTATTTT

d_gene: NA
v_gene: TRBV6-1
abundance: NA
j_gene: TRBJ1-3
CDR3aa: CASSDPGLLSWASGNTIYF
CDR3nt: TGTGCCAGCAGTGATCCGGGACTCTTGAGTTGGGCCTCTGGAAACACCATATATTTT

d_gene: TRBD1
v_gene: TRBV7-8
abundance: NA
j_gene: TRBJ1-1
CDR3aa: CASSAPLVQGGPFF
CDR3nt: TGTGCCAGCAGCGCCCCCTTGGTTCAGGGGGGTCCTTTCTTT

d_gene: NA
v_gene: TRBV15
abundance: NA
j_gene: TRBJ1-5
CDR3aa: CATSRIRAGNQPQHF
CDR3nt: TGTGCCACCAGCAGAATCAGGGCCGGCAATCAGCCCCAGCATTTT

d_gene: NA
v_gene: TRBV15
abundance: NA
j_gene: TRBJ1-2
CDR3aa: CATTGDTGTFYGYTF
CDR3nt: TGTGCCACTACCGGGGACACAGGCACATTTTATGGCTACACCTTC

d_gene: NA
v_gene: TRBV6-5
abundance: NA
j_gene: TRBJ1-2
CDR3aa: CASSSFHVANYGYTF
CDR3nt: TGTGCCAGCAGTTCCTTCCACGTAGCTAACTATGGCTACACCTTC

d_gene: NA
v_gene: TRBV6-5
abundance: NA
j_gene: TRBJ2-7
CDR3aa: CASSYSQVHEQYF
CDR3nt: TGTGCCAGCAGTTACTCCCAGGTCCACGAGCAGTACTTC

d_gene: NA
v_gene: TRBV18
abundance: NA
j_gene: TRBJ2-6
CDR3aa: CASSPPTSGANVLTF
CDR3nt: TGTGCCAGCTCACCACCGACCTCTGGGGCCAACGTCCTGACTTTC

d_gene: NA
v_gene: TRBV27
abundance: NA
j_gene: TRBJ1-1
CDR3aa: CASSLTAQNTEAFF
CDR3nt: TGTGCCAGCAGTTTAACGGCTCAGAACACTGAAGCTTTCTTT

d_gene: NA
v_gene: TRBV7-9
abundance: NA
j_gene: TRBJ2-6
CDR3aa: CASSLAAGANVLTF
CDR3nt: TGTGCCAGCAGCTTAGCTGCTGGGGCCAACGTCCTGACTTTC

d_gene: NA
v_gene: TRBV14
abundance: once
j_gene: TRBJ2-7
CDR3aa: CASNNRGAYYEQYF
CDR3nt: TGTGCCAGCAATAATAGGGGGGCGTACTACGAGCAGTACTTC

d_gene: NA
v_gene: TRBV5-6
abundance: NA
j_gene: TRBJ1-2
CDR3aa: CASSLGGYTF
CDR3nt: TGTGCCAGCAGCTTGGGTGGCTACACCTTC

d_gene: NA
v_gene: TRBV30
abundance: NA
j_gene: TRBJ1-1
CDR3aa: CAGSWALNTEAFF
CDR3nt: TGTGCCGGGTCCTGGGCATTGAACACTGAAGCTTTCTTT

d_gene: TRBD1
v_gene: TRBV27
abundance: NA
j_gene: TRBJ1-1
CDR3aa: CASGNRGRGKAFF
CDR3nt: TGTGCCAGCGGGAACAGGGGGCGGGGAAAAGCTTTCTTT

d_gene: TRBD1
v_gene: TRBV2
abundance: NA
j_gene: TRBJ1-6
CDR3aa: CASSGRGTESPLHF
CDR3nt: TGTGCCAGCAGTGGCCGGGGGACAGAATCACCCCTCCACTTT

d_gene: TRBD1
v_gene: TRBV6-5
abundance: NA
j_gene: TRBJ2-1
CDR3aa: CASSRRDRNNNEQFF
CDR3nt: TGTGCCAGCAGCCGTCGGGACAGGAATAACAATGAGCAGTTCTTC

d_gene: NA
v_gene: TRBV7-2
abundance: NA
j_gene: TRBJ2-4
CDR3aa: CASSTSGSNIQYF
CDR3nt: TGTGCCAGCAGCACGTCGGGGTCCAACATTCAGTACTTC

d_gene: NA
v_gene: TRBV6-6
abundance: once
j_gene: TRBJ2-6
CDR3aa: CASSLGGSGANVLTF
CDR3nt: TGTGCCAGCAGCCTAGGGGGCTCTGGGGCCAACGTCCTGACTTTC

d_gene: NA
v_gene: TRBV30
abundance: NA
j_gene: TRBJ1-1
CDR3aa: CAWSETGGEAFF
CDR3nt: TGTGCCTGGAGTGAGACAGGAGGTGAAGCTTTCTTT